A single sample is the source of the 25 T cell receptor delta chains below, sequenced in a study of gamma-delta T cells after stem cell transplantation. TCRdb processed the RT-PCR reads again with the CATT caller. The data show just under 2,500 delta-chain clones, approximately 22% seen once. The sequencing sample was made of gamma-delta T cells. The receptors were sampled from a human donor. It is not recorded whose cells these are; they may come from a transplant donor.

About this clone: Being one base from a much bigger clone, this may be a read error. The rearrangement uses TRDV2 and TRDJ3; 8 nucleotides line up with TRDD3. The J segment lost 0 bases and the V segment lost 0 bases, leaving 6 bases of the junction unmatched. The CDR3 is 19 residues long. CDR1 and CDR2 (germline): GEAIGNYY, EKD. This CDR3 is CACDTALGVSSWDTRQMFF. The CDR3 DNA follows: TGTGCCTGTGACACCGCACTGGGGGTCAGCTCCTGGGACACCCGACAGATGTTTTTC.

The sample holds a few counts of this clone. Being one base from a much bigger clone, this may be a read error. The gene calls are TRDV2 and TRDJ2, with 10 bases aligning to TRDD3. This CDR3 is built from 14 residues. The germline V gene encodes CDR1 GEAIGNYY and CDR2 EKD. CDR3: CACDTVGDTAQIFF. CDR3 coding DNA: TGTGCCTGTGACACCGTGGGGGATACAGCACAAATCTTCTTT.

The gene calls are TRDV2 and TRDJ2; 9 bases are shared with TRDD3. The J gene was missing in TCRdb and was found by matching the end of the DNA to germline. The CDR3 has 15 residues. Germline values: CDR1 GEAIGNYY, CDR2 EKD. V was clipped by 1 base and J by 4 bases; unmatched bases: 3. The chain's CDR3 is CACDTRGDTTAQLFF. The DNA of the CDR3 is TGTGCCTGTGACACACGGGGGGATACGACAGCACAACTCTTCTTT.

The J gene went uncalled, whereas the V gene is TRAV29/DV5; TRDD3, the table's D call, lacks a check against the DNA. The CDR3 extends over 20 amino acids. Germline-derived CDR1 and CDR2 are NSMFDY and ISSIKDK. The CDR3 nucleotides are TGTGCAGCAGCGGCGTGTAGAGGCTGGGGGACGAGGGATTACACCGATAAACTCACCTTT. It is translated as CAAAACRGWGTRDYTDKLTF.

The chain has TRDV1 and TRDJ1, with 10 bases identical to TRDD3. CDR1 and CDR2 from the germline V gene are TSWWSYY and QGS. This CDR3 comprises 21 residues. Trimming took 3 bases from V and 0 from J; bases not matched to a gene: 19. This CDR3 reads CALGEPYGGIRGDTYTDKLIF. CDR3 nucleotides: TGTGCTCTTGGGGAGCCCTATGGGGGGATACGCGGAGACACGTACACCGATAAACTCATCTTT.

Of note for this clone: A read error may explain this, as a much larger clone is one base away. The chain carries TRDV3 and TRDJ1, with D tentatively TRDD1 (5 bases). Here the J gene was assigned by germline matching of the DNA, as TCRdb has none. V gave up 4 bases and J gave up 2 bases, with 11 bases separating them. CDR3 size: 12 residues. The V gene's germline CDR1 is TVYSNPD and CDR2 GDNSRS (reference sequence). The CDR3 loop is CACKYWTDKLIF. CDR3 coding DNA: TGTGCCTGTAAATATTGGACCGATAAACTCATCTTT.

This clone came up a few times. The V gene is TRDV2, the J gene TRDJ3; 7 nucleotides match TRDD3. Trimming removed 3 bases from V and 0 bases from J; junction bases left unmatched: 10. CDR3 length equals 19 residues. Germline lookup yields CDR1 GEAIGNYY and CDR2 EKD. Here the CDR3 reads CACDLAGGPSSWDTRQMFF. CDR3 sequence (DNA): TGTGCCTGTGACTTGGCTGGGGGGCCCAGCTCCTGGGACACCCGACAGATGTTTTTC.

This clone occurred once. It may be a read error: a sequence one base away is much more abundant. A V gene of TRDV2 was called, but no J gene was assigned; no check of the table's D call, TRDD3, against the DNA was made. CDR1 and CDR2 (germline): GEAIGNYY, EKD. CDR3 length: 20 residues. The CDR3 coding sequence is TGTGCCTGTGACACCGCGTCGAACTGGGGGGACTCCTGGGACACCCGACACATGTTTTTC. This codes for CACDTASNWGDSWDTRHMFF.

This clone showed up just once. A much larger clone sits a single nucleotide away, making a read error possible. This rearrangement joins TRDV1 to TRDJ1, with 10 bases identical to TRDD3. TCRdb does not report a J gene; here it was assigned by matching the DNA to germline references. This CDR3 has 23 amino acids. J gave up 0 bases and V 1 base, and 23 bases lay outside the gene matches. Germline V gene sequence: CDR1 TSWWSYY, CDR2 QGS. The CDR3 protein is CALGERFTPTSGGYRPYTDKLIF. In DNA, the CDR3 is TGTGCTCTTGGGGAACGCTTTACCCCCACGAGTGGGGGATACCGTCCGTACACCGATAAACTCATCTTT.

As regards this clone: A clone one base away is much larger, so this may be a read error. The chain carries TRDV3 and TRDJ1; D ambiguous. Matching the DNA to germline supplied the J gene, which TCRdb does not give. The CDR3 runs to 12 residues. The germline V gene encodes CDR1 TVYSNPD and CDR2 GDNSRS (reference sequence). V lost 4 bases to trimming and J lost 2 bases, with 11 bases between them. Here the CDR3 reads CACEWLTDKLIF. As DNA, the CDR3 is TGTGCCTGTGAATGGCTAACCGATAAACTCATCTTT.

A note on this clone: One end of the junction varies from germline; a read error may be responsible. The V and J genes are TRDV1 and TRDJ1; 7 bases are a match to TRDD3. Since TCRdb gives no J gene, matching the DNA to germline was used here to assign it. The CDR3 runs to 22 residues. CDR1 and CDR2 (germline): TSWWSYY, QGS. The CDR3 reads CAFGENTSGSSTAWGYTDKLIF. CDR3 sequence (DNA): TGTGCTTTTGGGGAAAATACCTCGGGGAGTTCTACCGCCTGGGGGTACACCGATAAACTCATCTTT.

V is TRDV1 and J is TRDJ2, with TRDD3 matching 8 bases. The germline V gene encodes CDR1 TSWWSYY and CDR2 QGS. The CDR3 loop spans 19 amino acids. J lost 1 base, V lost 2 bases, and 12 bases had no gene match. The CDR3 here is CALGEEDWGALNLTAQLFF. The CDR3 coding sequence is TGTGCTCTTGGGGAAGAAGACTGGGGGGCCCTAAATTTGACAGCACAACTCTTCTTT.

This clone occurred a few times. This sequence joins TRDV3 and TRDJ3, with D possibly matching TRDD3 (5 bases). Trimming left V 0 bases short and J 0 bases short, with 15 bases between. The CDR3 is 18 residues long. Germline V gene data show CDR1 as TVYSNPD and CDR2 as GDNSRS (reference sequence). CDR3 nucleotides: TGTGCCTTTAGTCTACGGGGGGCAAGCTCCTGGGACACCCGACAGATGTTTTTC. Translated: CAFSLRGASSWDTRQMFF.

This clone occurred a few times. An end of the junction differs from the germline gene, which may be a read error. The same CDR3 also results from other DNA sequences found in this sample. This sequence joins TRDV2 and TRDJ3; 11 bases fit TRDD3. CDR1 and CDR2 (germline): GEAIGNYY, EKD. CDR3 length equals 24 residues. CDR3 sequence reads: CACDTKDGLNVLGDKGWDTRQMFF. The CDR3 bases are TGTGCCTGTGACACGAAGGACGGCCTAAATGTACTGGGGGATAAAGGCTGGGACACCCGACAAATGTTTTTC.

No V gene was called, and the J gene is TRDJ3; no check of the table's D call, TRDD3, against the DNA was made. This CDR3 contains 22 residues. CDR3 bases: TGTGCCTGTGACACCTCCCTTGGGTCCGTGGGATACAGTTCCTGGGACACCCGACCGATGTTTTTC. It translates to CACDTSLGSVGYSSWDTRPMFF.

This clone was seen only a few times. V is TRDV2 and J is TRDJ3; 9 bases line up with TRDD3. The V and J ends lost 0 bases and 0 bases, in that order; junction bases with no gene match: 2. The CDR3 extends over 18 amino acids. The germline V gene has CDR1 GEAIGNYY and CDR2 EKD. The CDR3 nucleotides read TGTGCCTGTGACACCCACTGGGGGAGCTCCTGGGACACCCGACAGATGTTTTTC. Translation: CACDTHWGSSWDTRQMFF.

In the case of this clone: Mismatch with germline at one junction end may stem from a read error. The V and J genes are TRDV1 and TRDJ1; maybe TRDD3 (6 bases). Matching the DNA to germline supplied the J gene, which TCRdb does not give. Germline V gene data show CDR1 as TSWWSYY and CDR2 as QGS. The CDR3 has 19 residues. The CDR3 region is CAIGKRAQGDLTVTDKLIF. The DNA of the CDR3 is TGTGCTATTGGGAAGAGAGCGCAGGGGGACCTGACGGTCACCGATAAACTCATCTTT.

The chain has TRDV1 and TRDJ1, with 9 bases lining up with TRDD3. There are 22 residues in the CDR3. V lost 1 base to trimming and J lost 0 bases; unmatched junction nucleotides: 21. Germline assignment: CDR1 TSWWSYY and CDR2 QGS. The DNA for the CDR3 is TGTGCTCTTGGGGAACAACCTTCTCGTACTGGGGGACACCCCGCGTACACCGATAAACTCATCTTT. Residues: CALGEQPSRTGGHPAYTDKLIF.

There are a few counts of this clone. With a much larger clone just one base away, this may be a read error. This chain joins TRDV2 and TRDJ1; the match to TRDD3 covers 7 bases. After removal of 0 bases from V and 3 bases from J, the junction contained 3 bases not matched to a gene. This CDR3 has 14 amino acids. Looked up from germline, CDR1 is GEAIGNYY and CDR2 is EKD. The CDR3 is CACDTVGDSDKLIF. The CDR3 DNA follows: TGTGCCTGTGACACCGTGGGGGACTCCGATAAACTCATCTTT.

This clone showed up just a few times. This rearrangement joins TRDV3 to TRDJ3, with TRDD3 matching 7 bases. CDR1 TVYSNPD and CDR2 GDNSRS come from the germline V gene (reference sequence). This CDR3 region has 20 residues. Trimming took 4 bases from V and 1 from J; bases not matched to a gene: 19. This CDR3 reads CASPVLWGKSASWDTRQMFF. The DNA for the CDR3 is TGTGCCTCTCCGGTCTTGTGGGGGAAAAGTGCTTCCTGGGACACCCGACAGATGTTTTTC.

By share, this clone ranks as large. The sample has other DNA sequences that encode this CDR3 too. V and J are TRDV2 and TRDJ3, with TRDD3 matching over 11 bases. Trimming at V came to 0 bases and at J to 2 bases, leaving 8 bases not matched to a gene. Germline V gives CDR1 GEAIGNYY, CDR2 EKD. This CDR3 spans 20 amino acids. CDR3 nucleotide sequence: TGTGCCTGTGACACCGTAGGTGGGGGATACGCTCCCTGGGACACCCGACAGATGTTTTTC. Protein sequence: CACDTVGGGYAPWDTRQMFF.

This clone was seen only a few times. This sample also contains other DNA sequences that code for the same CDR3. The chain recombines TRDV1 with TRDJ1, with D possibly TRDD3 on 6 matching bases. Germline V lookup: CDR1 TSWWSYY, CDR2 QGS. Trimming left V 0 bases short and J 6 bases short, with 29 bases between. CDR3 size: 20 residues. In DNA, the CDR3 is TGTGCTCTTGGGGAACTTAAGGTCCTCGGTACTGGGCTGCGGTTAAATAAACTCATCTTT. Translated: CALGELKVLGTGLRLNKLIF.

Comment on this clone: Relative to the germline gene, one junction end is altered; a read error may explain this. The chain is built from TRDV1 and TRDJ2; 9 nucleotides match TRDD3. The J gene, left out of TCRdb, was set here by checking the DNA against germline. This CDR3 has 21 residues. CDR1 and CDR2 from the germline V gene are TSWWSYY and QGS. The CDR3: CALGEPLTGGDPRSLTAKLFF. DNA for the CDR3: TGTGCTCTTGGGGAACCCCTGACTGGGGGAGATCCGCGGAGTTTGACAGCAAAACTCTTCTTT.

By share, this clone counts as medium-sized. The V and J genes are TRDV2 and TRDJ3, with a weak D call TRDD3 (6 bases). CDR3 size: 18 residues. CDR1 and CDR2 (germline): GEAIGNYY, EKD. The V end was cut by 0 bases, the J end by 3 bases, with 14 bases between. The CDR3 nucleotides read TGTGCCTGTGACACCGGAGGGATAAGCGGCTGGGACACCCGACAGATGTTTTTC. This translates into CACDTGGISGWDTRQMFF.

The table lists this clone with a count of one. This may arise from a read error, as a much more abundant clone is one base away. This CDR3 reads CACDTLVLGDTRGGSDKLIF. The CDR3 DNA follows: TGTGCCTGTGACACTCTCGTACTGGGGGATACGCGGGGTGGCAGCGATAAACTCATCTTT. The V gene was left uncalled, and the J gene is TRDJ1; the table's TRDD3 call for D was not verified on the DNA. The CDR3 loop spans 20 amino acids.